This is a list of T cell receptor beta chains from one sample in a study of T-cell reconstitution after alpha-beta-depleted transplantation in children. From the PCR reads, TCRdb called clonotypes with MiXCR, one entry per CDR3 protein. The data contain 700,000 to 950,000 distinct CDR3 sequences, approximately 15% of them singletons. The sequences come from PBMCs, mostly from graft donor cells, collected 360 days after TCRalphabeta/CD19-depleted stem cell transplant. The receptors derive from a male patient younger than 18 who had a stem cell transplant for acute lymphoblastic leukemia, so the T cells may come from the graft donor. Both conserved end residues are part of each CDR3. Fields, in order: D gene, J gene, clone size, V gene, CDR3 DNA, CDR3 protein. D genes are given only for firm matches. Clone size is shown for a subset of rows, as once, few, many or a class of expanded clone.

TRBD2 TRBJ2-1 many TRBV20-1 TGCAGTGCCGGGACTAGTTTCGATGAGCAGTTCTTC CSAGTSFDEQFF
TRBD2 TRBJ2-1 . TRBV5-1 TGCGCCAGCAGCCTCCCGACTAGCGGAGGGGAGCAGTTCTTC CASSLPTSGGEQFF
TRBD2 TRBJ2-7 few TRBV13 TGTGCCAGCAGCATAATATGGATTATGGCGCGGACTAGCGGGAGGGCAGATTACGAGCAGTACTTC CASSIIWIMARTSGRADYEQYF
. TRBJ1-2 . TRBV20-1 TGCAGTGCTGGCAGGGACTATGGCTACACCTTC CSAGRDYGYTF
TRBD2 TRBJ2-1 few TRBV29-1 TGCAGCGCCGGGACTAGCGGACCCAATGAGCAGTTCTTC CSAGTSGPNEQFF
. TRBJ1-2 few TRBV12-3/TRBV12-4 TGTGCCAGCAGTTTAAGAGGGGCCCCAAACTATGGCTACACCTTC CASSLRGAPNYGYTF
. TRBJ2-7 many TRBV12-3/TRBV12-4 TGTGCCAGCAGCTTAGCCTCCGAGCAGTACTTC CASSLASEQYF
TRBD1 TRBJ2-4 few TRBV5-1 TGCGCCAGCAGCTTACCGGACAGGGCAAACATTCAGTACTTC CASSLPDRANIQYF
TRBD1 TRBJ1-1 . TRBV5-1 TGCGCCAGCAGCACCGACGGACAGGGCCGTAGTATTGCTTTCTTT CASSTDGQGRSIAFF
. TRBJ2-2 many TRBV12-3/TRBV12-4 TGTGCCAGCAGTTTAGTCGGCAGGGGATGGGAGCTGTTTTTT CASSLVGRGWELFF
. TRBJ2-7 . TRBV29-1 TGCAGCGTCCAACCCTGGGGGTACGAGCAGTACTTC CSVQPWGYEQYF
TRBD2 TRBJ2-1 . TRBV5-1 TGCGCCAGCAGCGGCGGACTAGCGGGAGATTCCTCCTACAATGAGCAGTTCTTC CASSGGLAGDSSYNEQFF